A single sample is the source of the 9 T cell receptor beta chains below, sequenced in a study of blood T cells in healthy people across ages. With a J-beta primer mix and a sample-barcoded 5' primer, a second PCR ran roughly 7 to 11 cycles. TCRdb re-called the 5' RACE reads with MiXCR, one entry per CDR3 protein. The sample lists hundreds of thousands of distinct CDR3 sequences; about 42% were seen once. The sample comprised blood. The source is a man aged 55 to 70 in good health.

This clonotype was seen at least ten times. The V gene is TRBV2, the J gene TRBJ2-7; 10 bases fit TRBD1. The CDR3 consists of 14 residues. The germline V gene encodes CDR1 SNHLY and CDR2 FYNNEI. J gave up 2 bases and V 4 bases, and 2 bases lay outside the gene matches. CDR3 nucleotides: TGTGCCAGCAGTGGACAGGGGGCACCCTACGAGCAGTACTTC. Amino acid sequence: CASSGQGAPYEQYF.

V is TRBV4-1 and J is TRBJ2-2; D is undetermined. From germline, CDR1 is MGHRA and CDR2 YSYEKL. The CDR3 runs to 15 residues. Trimming shortened V by 1 base and J by 1 base, and 7 bases separated the two germline ends. For the CDR3, the DNA is TGCGCCAGCAGCCAAGGGGCCCTGAACACCGGGGAGCTGTTTTTT. Translation gives CASSQGALNTGELFF.

This clonotype has more than one count but fewer than ten. The rearrangement joins TRBV11-2 to TRBJ2-7, with D unresolved. The V and J ends lost 0 bases and 5 bases respectively, with 8 bases between them. This CDR3 contains 13 residues. CDR1 and CDR2 (germline): SGHAT, FQNNGV. The CDR3 reads CASSLEGYHEQYF. The DNA of the CDR3 is TGTGCCAGCAGCTTAGAAGGGTACCACGAGCAGTACTTC.

This chain connects TRBV7-3 to TRBJ2-1, with 8 bases lining up with TRBD2. This CDR3 has 15 residues. Looked up from germline, CDR1 is SGHTA and CDR2 is FQGTGA. V was clipped by 5 bases and J by 5 bases; unmatched bases: 8. CDR3 coding DNA: TGTGCCAGCAGCCCCCGGGCTAGCGGGCACAATGAGCAGTTCTTC. Translated, it gives CASSPRASGHNEQFF.

The chain has TRBV7-9 and TRBJ1-1; D call uncertain. The ends were cut back, 4 bases at V and 8 bases at J, with 14 bases in the middle. This CDR3 contains 13 residues. CDR1 SEHNR and CDR2 FQNEAQ come from the germline V gene (reference sequence). The chain's CDR3 is CASSSRAGTEAFF. CDR3 coding DNA: TGTGCCAGCAGCTCGCGGGCAGGCACCGAAGCTTTCTTT.

V and J are TRBV18 and TRBJ2-3, with D perhaps TRBD1 (5 bases). The CDR3 extends over 15 amino acids. V lost 8 bases to trimming and J lost 0 bases, with 15 bases between them. Germline CDR1 KGHSH, CDR2 LQKENI. The CDR3 protein is CASPQEQGSTDTQYF. CDR3 DNA: TGTGCCAGCCCTCAAGAGCAGGGAAGCACAGATACGCAGTATTTT.

Concerning this clonotype: The junction departs from the called germline gene at one end, perhaps through a read error. The rearrangement links TRBV6-6 to TRBJ1-2, with a possible D match to TRBD1 (5 bases). Germline lookup yields CDR1 MNHNY and CDR2 SVGAGI (reference sequence). The CDR3 contains 12 residues. CDR3 region: CVSRPDSYGYTF. The CDR3 DNA reads as TGTGTCAGCAGGCCTGACAGCTATGGCTACACCTTC.

A few counts support this clonotype. The gene calls are TRBV3-1 and TRBJ2-3, with 14 nucleotides matching TRBD2. V dropped 5 bases and J dropped 8; count of bases not matched to a gene: 15. Germline assignment: CDR1 LGHDT and CDR2 YNNKEL (reference sequence). The CDR3 covers 18 residues. CDR3 coding DNA: TGTGCCAGCAGCGCCCCGGGACTAGCGGGGGACTTCGTTGCTACGCAGTATTTT. It translates to CASSAPGLAGDFVATQYF.

The V call is TRBV6-1, the J call TRBJ2-1; TRBD2 agrees at 8 bases. Unmatched junction bases numbered 11, after V lost 10 bases and J lost 6 bases. Germline CDR1 MNHNS, CDR2 SASEGT. The CDR3 runs to 14 residues. CDR3 bases: TGTGCCACTGAGGGACTAGAGGTAGGCAATGAGCAGTTCTTC. Translation: CATEGLEVGNEQFF.